Reported below is one T cell receptor beta chain. The antigen is undetermined. The data belong to a study of CD8 T cells in ankylosing spondylitis. Findings and caveats of the study: Disease-linked clones reportedly showed significant enrichment in matched ankylosing spondylitis synovial fluid. What appeared characteristic of ankylosing spondylitis blood was a TCR beta motif of seven to nine highly homologous variants. Existing reports had already noted some motif variants in reactive arthritis synovial fluid and blood.

Each TCR beta library was made by quantitative 5'-RACE that incorporated molecular barcodes. Using its own MiXCR run on the 5' RACE reads, TCRdb lists one record per CDR3 protein. The table has 700,000 or so distinct CDR3 sequences, roughly 20% seen once. The V gene lost 5 bases and the J gene lost 0 bases, with 19 bases spanning the gap. The length of the CDR3 is 17 residues. Germline assignment: CDR1 SGHNT and CDR2 YENEEA. The chain recombines TRBV11-3 with TRBJ1-1; D unresolved. The sequence was collected from a male donor with ankylosing spondylitis. The sequenced material came from blood, either unsorted or a sorted T cell fraction (not recorded which). The chain's CDR3 is CASSNTPYTALNTEAFF. The CDR3 DNA is TGTGCCAGCAGCAACACACCCTACACCGCCTTGAACACTGAAGCTTTCTTT.